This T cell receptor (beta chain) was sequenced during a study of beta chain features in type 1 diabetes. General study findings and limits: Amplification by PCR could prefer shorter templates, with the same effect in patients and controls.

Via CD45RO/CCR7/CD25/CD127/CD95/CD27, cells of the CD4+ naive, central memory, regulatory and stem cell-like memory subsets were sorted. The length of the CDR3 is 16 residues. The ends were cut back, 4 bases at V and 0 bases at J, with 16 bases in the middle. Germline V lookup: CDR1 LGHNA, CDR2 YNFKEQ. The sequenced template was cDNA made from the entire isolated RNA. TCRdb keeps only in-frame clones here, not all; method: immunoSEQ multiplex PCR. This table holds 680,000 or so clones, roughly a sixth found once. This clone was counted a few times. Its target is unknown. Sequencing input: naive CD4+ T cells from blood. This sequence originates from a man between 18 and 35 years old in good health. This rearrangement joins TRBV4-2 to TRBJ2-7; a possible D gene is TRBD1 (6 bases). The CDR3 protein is CASSRERTEISYEQYF. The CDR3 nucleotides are TGTGCCAGCAGCCGGGAGCGGACAGAGATCTCCTACGAGCAGTACTTC.